Below are 30 T cell receptor beta chains sequenced from a single sample in a study of shared clonotypes between healthy human individuals (dated by TCRdb to between 2020 and 2021). Library generation was performed with the immunoSEQ multiplex PCR assay. TCRdb mirrors the immuneACCESS table, restricted to in-frame sequences. Some clones are absent from its copies; in checked studies, under half trace to an unresolved V gene, and the reason for the others is unknown. The sample has about 1.9 million clones on record, approximately 92% of them singletons. Together, the top ten hold over 1.5% of the sample. CD8 naive samples were obtained by positive selection for CCR7 among CD45RO-negative cells, yielding a CD45RA+CCR7+ population from which TemRA cells were excluded. Source material: naive CD8+ T cells from PBMCs. The sample's cell subset or site, from its label and the paper: CD45RA+CCR7+. The receptors were sampled from a young man in good health. Some clones in this sample may be carry-over from other donors' samples.

The chain employs TRBV9 and TRBJ1-5, with D possibly matching TRBD1 (5 bases). The germline gives CDR1 SGDLS, CDR2 YYNGEE. This CDR3 spans 15 amino acids. The V gene lost 2 bases and the J gene lost 3 bases, with 12 bases spanning the gap. CDR3 sequence reads: CASSVSLGVNQPQHF. The DNA for the CDR3 is TGTGCCAGCAGCGTTTCCCTAGGGGTCAATCAGCCCCAGCATTTT.

V usage is TRBV19 and J usage is TRBJ1-2; no clear D. The germline V and J ends were trimmed by 0 bases and 1 base, with 9 bases remaining between them. The CDR3 is 15 residues long. In germline, CDR1 is LNHDA, CDR2 SQIVND (reference sequence). The CDR3 here is CASSIDGGSNYGYTF. The CDR3, as DNA: TGTGCCAGTAGTATAGATGGCGGAAGTAACTATGGCTACACCTTC.

This clone appeared a single time. The rearrangement links TRBV7-9 to TRBJ2-4; D perhaps matches TRBD2 (5 bases). The CDR3 runs 14 residues. Trimming took 3 bases from V and 2 from J, leaving 8 bases between them. CDR1 is SEHNR, CDR2 FQNEAQ, per germline (reference sequence). The CDR3 sequence: CASSLVGTKNIQYF. CDR3 nucleotide sequence: TGTGCCAGCAGCTTGGTCGGGACCAAAAACATTCAGTACTTC.

The chain combines TRBV6-5 with TRBJ2-1; D unresolved. V was pared by 4 bases and J by 7 bases, with 14 bases between. The germline V gene has CDR1 MNHEY and CDR2 SVGAGI. CDR3 length: 14 amino acids. In DNA form, the CDR3 reads TGTGCCAGCAGTTCCCATCGACTTGAAAATGAGCAGTTCTTC. Protein sequence: CASSSHRLENEQFF.

This chain uses TRBV19 with TRBJ1-2; unclear D gene. The germline V gene has CDR1 LNHDA and CDR2 SQIVND (reference sequence). The V gene lost 7 bases and the J gene lost 3 bases, with 12 bases spanning the gap. The CDR3 length is 13 residues. The CDR3 DNA sequence: TGTGCCAGTAAGATTCGGTCGGACTATGGCTACACCTTC. Translation: CASKIRSDYGYTF.

The chain recombines TRBV9 with TRBJ1-2, with 10 bases matching TRBD1. The CDR3 covers 17 residues. V was clipped by 0 bases and J by 2 bases; unmatched bases: 7. CDR1 and CDR2 (germline): SGDLS, YYNGEE. CDR3 region: CASSVARQGAHNYGYTF. The CDR3 coding sequence is TGTGCCAGCAGCGTAGCGAGACAGGGGGCGCACAACTATGGCTACACCTTC.

V usage is TRBV5-6 and J usage is TRBJ2-7; 9 bases line up with TRBD2. The CDR3 has 15 residues. V shed 2 bases, J shed 6 bases, and the junction held 9 bases outside the gene matches. The germline V gene encodes CDR1 SGHDT and CDR2 YYEEEE. CDR3 coding DNA: TGTGCCAGCAGCTTTAGCGGGAGTATGGCGGTCGAGCAGTACTTC. Translating gives CASSFSGSMAVEQYF. Supplemented by reference TRBV5-6 and TRBJ2-7, the full variable domain reads DAGVTQSPTHLIKTRGQQVTLRCSPKSGHDTVSWYQQALGQGPQFIFQYYEEEERQRGNFPDRFSGHQFPNYSSELNVNALLLGDSALYLCASSFSGSMAVEQYFGPGTRLTVT.

This sequence joins TRBV9 and TRBJ2-3, with D uncertain. The CDR3 spans 12 residues. Germline V lookup: CDR1 SGDLS, CDR2 YYNGEE. Trimming removed 7 bases from V and 4 bases from J, with 10 bases in between. CDR3 residues: CASRSDPDTQYF. CDR3 sequence (DNA): TGTGCCAGCCGCAGTGACCCAGATACGCAGTATTTT.

The chain employs TRBV6-6 and TRBJ2-5; tentatively, D is TRBD1 (7 bases). CDR1 is MNHNY and CDR2 is SVGAGI in the germline V gene (reference sequence). Trimming removed 6 bases at V and 5 bases at J, with 22 bases between. This CDR3 spans 16 amino acids. In DNA, the CDR3 is TGTGCCAGCAGCCAGAGCGACTCCCCAGGGGGGGAGACCCAGTACTTC. It is translated as CASSQSDSPGGETQYF.

The gene calls are TRBV28 and TRBJ1-1; weak D call: TRBD1 (6 bases). This CDR3 contains 15 residues. In germline, CDR1 is MDHEN, CDR2 SYDVKM. The V end lost 2 bases, the J end lost 4 bases, and 14 bases lay between the germline ends. In DNA, the CDR3 is TGTGCCAGCAGTTTAATCCGGGGGGCGGGCACTGAAGCTTTCTTT. It yields the protein CASSLIRGAGTEAFF.

The rearrangement joins TRBV29-1 to TRBJ1-1, with TRBD1 as a possible D gene (6 bases). The CDR3 extends over 14 amino acids. CDR1 and CDR2 (germline): SQVTM, ANQGSEA. Between the trimmed V and J ends, which lost 3 bases and 0 bases, there was a span of 11 bases. CDR3 bases: TGCAGCGTTGACTACGGACAGTTGAACACTGAAGCTTTCTTT. Encoded protein: CSVDYGQLNTEAFF.

The chain couples TRBV10-3 to TRBJ2-2, with TRBD2 as a possible D gene (6 bases). Between the trimmed V and J ends, which lost 8 bases and 7 bases, there was a span of 20 bases. This CDR3 is 15 amino acids long. Germline V gene sequence: CDR1 ENHRY, CDR2 SYGVKD. The CDR3 nucleotides are TGTGCCATCGGCTCGGGACTCCTGGGGCACGGGGAGCTGTTTTTT. Amino acids: CAIGSGLLGHGELFF.

The chain is built from TRBV10-3 and TRBJ2-2; D may correspond to TRBD1 or TRBD2 (5 bases each). Germline CDR1 is ENHRY and CDR2 is SYGVKD. V lost 6 bases and J 1 base, leaving 15 bases between the germline ends. The CDR3 totals 16 residues. This chain's CDR3 is CAISPRVGENTGELFF. CDR3 DNA sequence: TGTGCCATCAGCCCGCGGGTAGGGGAGAACACCGGGGAGCTGTTTTTT.

CDR3: CASSSTRTYGYTF. The CDR3 DNA reads TGTGCCAGCAGCTCTACTCGTACCTATGGCTACACCTTC. The V and J genes are TRBV11-2 and TRBJ1-2, with D hard to call. The V gene lost 4 bases and the J gene lost 4 bases, with 10 bases spanning the gap. CDR1 and CDR2 (germline): SGHAT, FQNNGV. CDR3 length: 13 residues. The entire variable domain, with the rest obtained from reference TRBV11-2 and TRBJ1-2, is as follows: EAGVAQSPRYKIIEKRQSVAFWCNPISGHATLYWYQQILGQGPKLLIQFQNNGVVDDSQLPKDRFSAERLKGVDSTLKIQPAKLEDSAVYLCASSSTRTYGYTFGSGTRLTVV.

V gene TRBV27 combines with J gene TRBJ2-5; 10 positions match TRBD2. Per germline, CDR1 MNHEY and CDR2 SMNVEV (reference sequence). V lost 4 bases and J lost 0; bases outside the gene matches: 2. This CDR3 spans 15 amino acids. The CDR3 coding sequence is TGTGCCAGCAGTTGGACTAGCGGATACCAAGAGACCCAGTACTTC. As protein: CASSWTSGYQETQYF.

J is TRBJ2-1 and V is TRBV6-5; D is perhaps TRBD1 or TRBD2 (5 bases each). The V gene's germline CDR1 is MNHEY and CDR2 SVGAGI. V lost 2 bases and J lost 5, with 10 bases in between. This CDR3 comprises 14 residues. The CDR3, as DNA: TGTGCCAGCAGTTACGTTGGGGGTGACAATGAGCAGTTCTTC. It is translated as CASSYVGGDNEQFF.

For this clone: This sample also contains other DNA sequences that code for the same CDR3. This chain uses TRBV11-2 with TRBJ2-1; TRBD2 aligns across 10 bases. V shed 1 base and J 7 bases; nucleotides not matched to a gene: 7. Germline V gene data show CDR1 as SGHAT and CDR2 as FQNNGV. CDR3 length: 16 residues. CDR3 in amino acids: CASSLVSGRAGNEQFF. CDR3 bases: TGTGCCAGCAGCTTAGTAAGCGGGAGGGCCGGAAATGAGCAGTTCTTC.

This chain uses TRBV6-1 with TRBJ2-7; 7 bases are a match to TRBD2. The CDR3 totals 15 residues. Germline CDR1 and CDR2: MNHNS and SASEGT. V gave up 5 bases and J gave up 5 bases; unmatched junction bases: 12. The CDR3 protein is CASSPTAGAIDEQYF. The CDR3 region has the DNA TGTGCCAGCAGTCCGACCGCGGGAGCGATCGACGAGCAGTACTTC.

This sequence joins TRBV27 and TRBJ2-3, with D perhaps TRBD2 (5 bases). There are 13 residues in the CDR3. The V end lost 6 bases, the J end lost 3 bases, and 10 bases lay between the germline ends. Germline V gene sequence: CDR1 MNHEY, CDR2 SMNVEV (reference sequence). The CDR3 is CASRLRGTDTQYF. The CDR3 region has the DNA TGTGCCAGCAGACTGCGAGGGACAGATACGCAGTATTTT.

This chain connects TRBV29-1 to TRBJ2-1; D gene unclear. Between the trimmed V and J ends, which lost 4 bases and 7 bases, there was a span of 14 bases. Germline V gene sequence: CDR1 SQVTM, CDR2 ANQGSEA. The CDR3 consists of 13 residues. CDR3 sequence reads: CSVGPPQGNEQFF. The CDR3 bases are TGCAGCGTTGGCCCACCCCAAGGGAATGAGCAGTTCTTC.

This clone was observed a single time. V and J are TRBV5-4 and TRBJ1-1, with a weak D call TRBD1 (5 bases). Germline loops: CDR1 SGHNT, CDR2 YYREEE (reference sequence). The CDR3 is 15 amino acids. V lost 3 bases and J lost 4, with 16 bases in between. CDR3 nucleotide sequence: TGTGCCAGCAGCTGGGGCATAACAGGTATCACTGAAGCTTTCTTT. Translating it yields CASSWGITGITEAFF.

This rearrangement joins TRBV15 to TRBJ2-1; D call uncertain. This CDR3 region has 14 residues. Looked up from germline, CDR1 is LNHNV and CDR2 is YYDKDF (reference sequence). With 3 bases removed from V and 7 bases from J, the gap between germline ends came to 13 bases. In DNA form, the CDR3 reads TGTGCCACCAGCAGGGGCCCGGGTTCGAATGAGCAGTTCTTC. Its protein is CATSRGPGSNEQFF. Combining the CDR3 with reference TRBV15 and TRBJ2-1 gives the whole variable domain DAMVIQNPRYQVTQFGKPVTLSCSQTLNHNVMYWYQQKSSQAPKLLFHYYDKDFNNEADTPDNFQSRRPNTSFCFLDIRSPGLGDTAMYLCATSRGPGSNEQFFGPGTRLTVL.

The chain is built from TRBV28 and TRBJ2-5; D possibly corresponds to TRBD2 (7 bases). This CDR3 has 14 amino acids. V was pared by 3 bases and J by 7 bases, with 15 bases between. Germline CDR1 reads MDHEN; CDR2 reads SYDVKM. The CDR3 region has the DNA TGTGCCAGCAGTTTGGGGAGGGGCAGGGGGACCCAGTACTTC. Encoded protein: CASSLGRGRGTQYF.

This clone has only one observation. This sequence joins TRBV7-3 and TRBJ2-3, with TRBD1 matching over 10 bases. From germline, CDR1 is SGHTA and CDR2 FQGTGA. The CDR3 has 13 amino acids. V dropped 5 bases and J dropped 9; count of bases not matched to a gene: 5. CDR3 residues: CASSPGTGETQYF. The CDR3 nucleotides read TGTGCCAGCAGCCCGGGGACAGGGGAAACGCAGTATTTT.

The chain carries TRBV19 and TRBJ1-4, with 8 bases identical to TRBD1. The V segment lost 4 bases and the J segment 2 bases; nucleotides outside the gene matches: 9. From germline, CDR1 is LNHDA and CDR2 SQIVND (reference sequence). This CDR3 has 17 amino acids. CDR3 DNA sequence: TGTGCCAGTAGTACGGACAGGGCAGATTTGACTAATGAAAAACTGTTTTTT. This sequence encodes CASSTDRADLTNEKLFF.

This CDR3 is CASSSGTGYNQPQHF. The CDR3 nucleotides are TGTGCCAGCAGTTCCGGGACAGGGTACAATCAGCCCCAGCATTTT. The V and J genes are TRBV28 and TRBJ1-5; 9 bases align to TRBD1. V trimming: 4 bases; J trimming: 3 bases; junction bases outside the gene matches: 4. CDR3 length equals 15 residues. The V gene's germline CDR1 is MDHEN and CDR2 SYDVKM.

The chain uses TRBV7-9 and TRBJ2-1; 14 bases fit TRBD2. The germline V gene encodes CDR1 SEHNR and CDR2 FQNEAQ (reference sequence). The CDR3 is made up of 16 amino acids. J was trimmed by 10 bases and V by 5 bases; bases with no gene match: 10. This chain's CDR3 is CASSDRTSGRWREQFF. CDR3 sequence (DNA): TGTGCCAGCAGCGATCGGACTAGCGGGAGGTGGCGGGAGCAGTTCTTC.

This chain joins TRBV30 and TRBJ2-1; D is unresolved. Germline assignment: CDR1 GTSNPN and CDR2 SVGIG (reference sequence). Trimming shortened V by 0 bases and J by 8 bases, and 11 bases separated the two germline ends. CDR3 length: 13 amino acids. The CDR3 DNA follows: TGTGCCTGGAGTGTAATGGGTAACGATGAGCAGTTCTTC. Protein: CAWSVMGNDEQFF.

V is TRBV11-2 and J is TRBJ2-1, with a tentative D call TRBD2 (6 bases). The CDR3 is 15 residues long. CDR1 and CDR2 (germline): SGHAT, FQNNGV. V dropped 5 bases and J dropped 3 bases, with 14 bases sitting between them. CDR3 in amino acids: CASSPRLVYYNEQFF. Here the CDR3 DNA reads TGTGCCAGCAGCCCCCGACTAGTATACTACAATGAGCAGTTCTTC.

The rearrangement links TRBV6-5 to TRBJ1-1; D remains unclear. V lost 2 bases, J lost 5 bases, and 9 bases lay in between. The germline V gene has CDR1 MNHEY and CDR2 SVGAGI. The CDR3 spans 13 residues. The CDR3, as DNA: TGTGCCAGCAGTTACGTTCCGGGAACTGAAGCTTTCTTT. Protein sequence: CASSYVPGTEAFF.